These 32 T cell receptor beta chains were sequenced from one sample in a study of cytomegalovirus exposure and HLA in healthy donors. With 60 Vbeta and 13 Jbeta primers, the PCR was carried out. Generated by immunoSEQ multiplex PCR, the TCRdb table keeps only in-frame clones and is missing some. The table includes under 200,000 clones, approximately 71% detected once. Specimen: PBMCs. The receptors were sampled from a woman under 30 in good health and CMV-seropositive.

The rearrangement links TRBV7-8 to TRBJ1-4; weak D call: TRBD1 (5 bases). This CDR3 contains 14 residues. In germline, CDR1 is SGHVS, CDR2 FQNEAQ. V lost 2 bases and J 7 bases, leaving 11 bases between the germline ends. The CDR3 DNA reads as TGTGCCAGCAGCTTACAAAGGGGAGGTGAAAAACTGTTTTTT. This codes for CASSLQRGGEKLFF.

The gene calls are TRBV29-1 and TRBJ1-1, with TRBD1 matching over 7 bases. The CDR3 runs 16 residues. V was clipped by 5 bases and J by 0 bases; unmatched bases: 12. The V gene's germline CDR1 is SQVTM and CDR2 ANQGSEA. The CDR3 loop reads CSVTGGTAFMNTEAFF. The CDR3 coding sequence is TGCAGCGTTACGGGGGGGACAGCTTTCATGAACACTGAAGCTTTCTTT.

In this sample, this clone turned up a few times. This chain links TRBV5-6 with TRBJ2-5; 10 bases line up with TRBD2. Germline values: CDR1 SGHDT, CDR2 YYEEEE. J gave up 4 bases and V 0 bases, and 6 bases lay outside the gene matches. The CDR3 runs 16 residues. The DNA for the CDR3 is TGTGCCAGCAGCTTGGAGGCTAGCGGGAGCGGAGAGACCCAGTACTTC. Protein product: CASSLEASGSGETQYF.

The chain recombines TRBV30 with TRBJ2-7; TRBD2 matches at 7 bases. In germline, CDR1 is GTSNPN, CDR2 SVGIG (reference sequence). J lost 3 bases, V lost 1 base, and 3 bases had no gene match. The CDR3 has 13 residues. The CDR3 DNA reads TGTGCCTGGAGTGGCGGGAGTCGCTACGAGCAGTACTTC. Translation gives CAWSGGSRYEQYF. The variable domain in full, with the rest retrieved from reference TRBV30 and TRBJ2-7, is SQTIHQWPATLVQPVGSPLSLECTVEGTSNPNLYWYRQAAGRGLQLLFYSVGIGQISSEVPQNLSASRPQDRQFILSSKKLLLSDSGFYLCAWSGGSRYEQYFGPGTRLTVT.

This rearrangement joins TRBV2 to TRBJ2-7, with 14 bases identical to TRBD2. Germline V CDR1 and CDR2: SNHLY, FYNNEI. The ends lost 5 bases at V and 7 bases at J; junction bases unmatched: 10. CDR3 length: 16 residues. CDR3 sequence: CASSRLAGGPPNEQYF. The DNA of the CDR3 is TGTGCCAGCAGTAGACTAGCGGGAGGGCCCCCGAATGAGCAGTACTTC. Together with reference TRBV2 and TRBJ2-7, the CDR3 gives the full variable domain: EPEVTQTPSHQVTQMGQEVILRCVPISNHLYFYWYRQILGQKVEFLVSFYNNEISEKSEIFDDQFSVERPDGSNFTLKIRSTKLEDSAMYFCASSRLAGGPPNEQYFGPGTRLTVT.

The CDR3 DNA reads TGTGCCAGCTCCGGACAGAATTCACCCCTCCACTTT. Its translation is CASSGQNSPLHF. The chain has TRBV18 and TRBJ1-6; D might be TRBD1 (6 bases). The CDR3 totals 12 residues. Per the germline V gene, CDR1 is KGHSH and CDR2 is LQKENI. V was pared by 6 bases and J by 7 bases, with 7 bases between.

V gene TRBV2 combines with J gene TRBJ2-2; no clear D. The germline V and J ends were trimmed by 2 bases and 3 bases, with 7 bases remaining between them. CDR3 length: 14 residues. Germline CDR1 is SNHLY and CDR2 is FYNNEI. CDR3 sequence: CASSESAYTGELFF. CDR3 DNA sequence: TGTGCCAGCAGTGAATCCGCGTACACCGGGGAGCTGTTTTTT. The whole variable domain, filled in from reference TRBV2 and TRBJ2-2, reads EPEVTQTPSHQVTQMGQEVILRCVPISNHLYFYWYRQILGQKVEFLVSFYNNEISEKSEIFDDQFSVERPDGSNFTLKIRSTKLEDSAMYFCASSESAYTGELFFGEGSRLTVL.

This clone was observed a handful of times. This sequence joins TRBV28 and TRBJ2-3; TRBD2 agrees at 11 bases. CDR1 MDHEN and CDR2 SYDVKM come from the germline V gene. The J segment lost 3 bases and the V segment lost 10 bases, leaving 3 bases of the junction unmatched. This CDR3 is built from 13 residues. The CDR3 sequence: CATLAGGTDTQYF. CDR3 sequence (DNA): TGTGCCACCCTAGCGGGAGGTACAGATACGCAGTATTTT. Supplemented by reference TRBV28 and TRBJ2-3, the full variable domain reads DVKVTQSSRYLVKRTGEKVFLECVQDMDHENMFWYRQDPGLGLRLIYFSYDVKMKEKGDIPEGYSVSREKKERFSLILESASTNQTSMYLCATLAGGTDTQYFGPGTRLTVL.

The chain combines TRBV5-1 with TRBJ2-2, with 9 bases that match TRBD1. This CDR3 is built from 16 residues. Germline loops: CDR1 SGHRS, CDR2 YFSETQ. V shed 3 bases, J shed 6 bases, and the junction held 9 bases outside the gene matches. CDR3 sequence reads: CASSSVGTGYAGELFF. For the CDR3, the DNA is TGCGCCAGCAGCTCTGTCGGGACAGGGTACGCCGGGGAGCTGTTTTTT.

The chain joins TRBV28 to TRBJ2-5; possibly TRBD1 for D (6 bases). Germline V CDR1 and CDR2: MDHEN, SYDVKM. The length of the CDR3 is 14 residues. The V and J ends lost 6 bases and 5 bases respectively, with 16 bases between them. The CDR3 is CASRETGTGETQYF. CDR3 DNA: TGTGCCAGCAGAGAGACAGGAACTGGGGAGACCCAGTACTTC.

J is TRBJ1-1 and V is TRBV7-9; D is perhaps TRBD1 (6 bases). The CDR3 is made up of 14 amino acids. Germline values: CDR1 SEHNR, CDR2 FQNEAQ (reference sequence). V was shortened by 6 bases and J by 0 bases, with 11 bases between the two germline ends. For the CDR3, the DNA is TGTGCCAGCAGAGAAACAGGGTTGAACACTGAAGCTTTCTTT. Translated, it gives CASRETGLNTEAFF.

The rearrangement uses TRBV28 and TRBJ2-2; D unclear. The V end was cut by 2 bases, the J end by 0 bases, with 13 bases between. The CDR3 has 17 amino acids. Germline V gene sequence: CDR1 MDHEN, CDR2 SYDVKM. CDR3 amino acids: CASSLPTGGTNTGELFF. The CDR3 DNA reads TGTGCCAGCAGTTTACCAACGGGTGGCACGAACACCGGGGAGCTGTTTTTT.

This chain links TRBV9 with TRBJ1-1; D is unclear. The germline V gene has CDR1 SGDLS and CDR2 YYNGEE. V was trimmed by 4 bases and J by 5 bases, leaving 12 bases between them. The CDR3 sequence is 13 residues long. The CDR3 DNA reads TGTGCCAGCAGCTTCGGGGTAGGGACTGAAGCTTTCTTT. Amino acids: CASSFGVGTEAFF. The variable domain in full, completed from reference TRBV9 and TRBJ1-1, reads DSGVTQTPKHLITATGQRVTLRCSPRSGDLSVYWYQQSLDQGLQFLIQYYNGEERAKGNILERFSAQQFPDLHSELNLSSLELGDSALYFCASSFGVGTEAFFGQGTRLTVV.

For the CDR3, the DNA is TGTGCCTGGAGTGTACTAGGGGGGGGGACCACAGATACGCAGTATTTT. Amino acids: CAWSVLGGGTTDTQYF. The chain is built from TRBV30 and TRBJ2-3, with a tentative D call TRBD2 (7 bases). V lost 0 bases and J lost 2, with 15 bases in between. CDR1 is GTSNPN, CDR2 SVGIG, per germline (reference sequence). The CDR3 runs 16 residues.

The chain uses TRBV18 and TRBJ2-3; D may be TRBD2 (6 bases). The germline gives CDR1 KGHSH, CDR2 LQKENI. The CDR3 contains 13 residues. V was trimmed by 10 bases and J by 5 bases, leaving 16 bases between them. In nucleotides, the CDR3 is TGTGCCACCCAAGAGCAGGGAGGAGATACGCAGTATTTT. Translating it yields CATQEQGGDTQYF.

The chain recombines TRBV5-1 with TRBJ2-7; TRBD1 is a possible D gene (6 bases). CDR3 length: 16 amino acids. Germline CDR1 reads SGHRS; CDR2 reads YFSETQ. V was trimmed by 4 bases and J by 4 bases, leaving 21 bases between them. In DNA form, the CDR3 reads TGCGCCAGCAGCCCGAGGTGGGGACACCTACGGTACGAGCAGTACTTC. Translating it yields CASSPRWGHLRYEQYF.

CDR3 sequence reads: CASSLDGRASDTQYF. Here the CDR3 DNA reads TGCGCCAGCAGCTTGGACGGGAGGGCCTCGGATACGCAGTATTTT. This rearrangement joins TRBV5-1 to TRBJ2-3; 8 positions agree with TRBD2. Trimming cost V 0 bases and J 6 bases; bases outside gene matches: 6. The CDR3 totals 15 residues. The V gene's germline CDR1 is SGHRS and CDR2 YFSETQ.

The rearrangement joins TRBV10-3 to TRBJ2-2; TRBD1 matches 7 bases. Germline assignment: CDR1 ENHRY and CDR2 SYGVKD. V trimming: 7 bases; J trimming: 5 bases; junction bases outside the gene matches: 4. The CDR3 covers 13 residues. The CDR3 region has the DNA TGTGCCATCACAGGACAGGCAACCGGGGAGCTGTTTTTT. Amino acid sequence: CAITGQATGELFF.

This clone has only one observation. The CDR3 is CSAGGGYEQFF. In DNA, the CDR3 is TGCAGTGCCGGGGGTGGATATGAGCAGTTCTTC. V gene TRBV20-1 combines with J gene TRBJ2-1; D is possibly TRBD2 (6 bases). Germline-derived CDR1 and CDR2 are DFQATT and SNEGSKA (reference sequence). The CDR3 covers 11 residues. Trimming cost V 6 bases and J 8 bases, with 11 bases left between them.

This chain uses TRBV7-2 with TRBJ1-5; 7 positions agree with TRBD1. This CDR3 comprises 13 residues. The junction had 1 base not matched to a gene; V was cut back by 5 bases and J by 3 bases. Germline V gene lookup returns CDR1 SGHTA and CDR2 FQGNSA. CDR3 sequence reads: CASSGTVNQPQHF. Written as DNA, the CDR3 is TGTGCCAGCAGCGGGACAGTCAATCAGCCCCAGCATTTT.

This chain connects TRBV7-8 to TRBJ1-4; D is unresolved. Per the germline V gene, CDR1 is SGHVS and CDR2 is FQNEAQ. V lost 3 bases to trimming and J lost 8 bases, with 10 bases between them. The CDR3 consists of 13 residues. CDR3 sequence reads: CASSLYHKEKLFF. CDR3 in DNA: TGTGCCAGCAGCTTGTACCACAAGGAAAAACTGTTTTTT.

This chain joins TRBV7-2 and TRBJ2-7; 7 bases are a match to TRBD1. Germline V gives CDR1 SGHTA, CDR2 FQGNSA. Losses at the gene ends were 4 bases for V and 5 bases for J; bases not matched to a gene: 8. The CDR3 is 14 residues long. The CDR3 DNA is TGTGCCAGCAGCTCACCGACAGGGTCAAACGAGCAGTACTTC. Encoded protein: CASSSPTGSNEQYF.

The rearrangement links TRBV7-9 to TRBJ1-5; TRBD1 might be the D (5 bases). The CDR3 runs 14 residues. CDR1 and CDR2 (germline): SEHNR, FQNEAQ (reference sequence). The V end was cut by 3 bases, the J end by 3 bases, with 9 bases between. The CDR3 DNA follows: TGTGCCAGCAGCTTCGGGGGTAACAATCAGCCCCAGCATTTT. It specifies CASSFGGNNQPQHF.

This clone showed up just a few times. The chain links TRBV6-9 to TRBJ2-2, with a weak D call TRBD2 (7 bases). The germline V gene has CDR1 MNHGY and CDR2 SVAAGI. The CDR3 is 16 amino acids. V shed 7 bases and J shed 1 base, with 16 bases lying between them. Here the CDR3 reads CASTEGGGLNTGELFF. CDR3 nucleotide sequence: TGTGCCAGCACTGAGGGCGGGGGCTTGAACACCGGGGAGCTGTTTTTT.

This clone appeared once. This rearrangement joins TRBV10-3 to TRBJ2-7, with 9 bases lining up with TRBD1. The CDR3 loop spans 16 amino acids. With 2 bases clipped from V and 2 bases from J, the junction kept 7 bases outside the gene matches. Germline CDR1 and CDR2: ENHRY and SYGVKD. The CDR3 region has the DNA TGTGCCATCAGTGAGGCTACAGGGGGCCGAGCCTACGAGCAGTACTTC. The encoded protein is CAISEATGGRAYEQYF.

The chain is built from TRBV29-1 and TRBJ1-2, with no clear D. The CDR3 has 11 amino acids. Germline V lookup: CDR1 SQVTM, CDR2 ANQGSEA. V lost 2 bases and J lost 6, with 7 bases in between. The CDR3 loop is CSVESADGYTF. The CDR3 DNA is TGCAGCGTTGAATCCGCGGATGGCTACACCTTC.

The genes are TRBV13 and TRBJ1-1; no clear D gene. V was clipped by 2 bases and J by 4 bases, with 14 bases between them. The CDR3 has 15 residues. From germline, CDR1 is PRHDT and CDR2 FYEKMQ (reference sequence). The CDR3 spells CASSLLRGAGTEAFF. The CDR3 region has the DNA TGTGCCAGCAGCTTATTGCGGGGAGCCGGCACTGAAGCTTTCTTT.

J is TRBJ2-1 and V is TRBV5-1; 9 positions agree with TRBD2. The germline CDR1 and CDR2 sequences are SGHRS and YFSETQ. This CDR3 has 16 amino acids. The trim removed 0 bases at V and 5 bases at J, leaving 6 bases unmatched. The CDR3 here is CASSLDGGRADNEQFF. Here the CDR3 DNA reads TGCGCCAGCAGCTTGGATGGCGGGAGGGCCGACAATGAGCAGTTCTTC.

The DNA for the CDR3 is TGTGCCAGCAGCTCCGGGACTAGCGGGAACAATGAGCAGTTCTTC. This translates into CASSSGTSGNNEQFF. V usage is TRBV7-9 and J usage is TRBJ2-1; 13 positions match TRBD2. Unmatched junction bases numbered 2, after V lost 4 bases and J lost 5 bases. Germline loops: CDR1 SEHNR, CDR2 FQNEAQ (reference sequence). The CDR3 consists of 15 residues.

The V gene is TRBV29-1, the J gene TRBJ1-1; the match to TRBD1 covers 8 bases. V was clipped by 6 bases and J by 1 base; unmatched bases: 7. There are 14 residues in the CDR3. Germline-derived CDR1 and CDR2 are SQVTM and ANQGSEA. CDR3 sequence reads: CSVDRVLTNTEAFF. In DNA form, the CDR3 reads TGCAGCGTGGACAGGGTTCTGACGAACACTGAAGCTTTCTTT.

The chain joins TRBV5-6 to TRBJ2-3; no definite D call. CDR1 is SGHDT and CDR2 is YYEEEE in the germline V gene. This CDR3 contains 12 residues. V lost 6 bases to trimming and J lost 3 bases, with 8 bases between them. CDR3 DNA sequence: TGTGCCAGCACAGGCTCAACAGATACGCAGTATTTT. Translated, it gives CASTGSTDTQYF.

J is TRBJ2-1 and V is TRBV2; 7 bases align to TRBD1. CDR1 and CDR2 (germline): SNHLY, FYNNEI. The J segment lost 3 bases and the V segment lost 2 bases, leaving 4 bases of the junction unmatched. The CDR3 has 15 amino acids. For the CDR3, the DNA is TGTGCCAGCAGTGAACAGGGGGACAACTACAATGAGCAGTTCTTC. Amino acids: CASSEQGDNYNEQFF.